This T cell receptor beta chain was sequenced during a study of blood T cells in healthy people across ages. Study observations and caveats: The diversity estimates, figures obtained from one million T cells, were considered underestimates.

V was cut by 2 bases and J by 4 bases, with 5 bases left in between. The CDR3 is 12 amino acids. The germline V gene encodes CDR1 DFQATT and CDR2 SNEGSKA (reference sequence). A word on this clonotype: What it recognizes is unknown.

A second PCR, run for about 7 to 11 cycles, used a sample-barcoded 5' primer plus a J-beta primer mix. TCRdb redid the calling of the 5' RACE reads with MiXCR, one entry per CDR3 protein. The table has hundreds of thousands of distinct CDR3 sequences, roughly 52% seen once. The rearrangement joins TRBV20-1 to TRBJ1-4; D unresolved. This sequence originates from a man aged 25 to 40 in good health. Sequencing was done on a sample of blood. The CDR3 DNA is TGCAGTGCTAGACTGTATAATGAAAAACTGTTTTTT. Translated, it gives CSARLYNEKLFF.